This TCR beta chain was recorded in a study of beta chain features in type 1 diabetes listed by TCRdb under 2018. Some background on the complete study: Patients and healthy donors did not differ in mean age, gender distribution, total cell number or subset yield. In the study, recently diagnosed type 1 diabetes patients and matched healthy donors were compared on the TCRB repertoires of their sorted circulating CD4+ T cell subsets. Regulatory and stem cell-like memory subsets were isolated from only 8 patients and roughly eight healthy donors, whereas naive and central memory subsets came from all 30 or so donors. Across all samples, around 100 million sorted cells were examined, and cell number per subset correlated strongly with RNA yield.

Including cysteine and phenylalanine, the CDR3 has 16 amino acids. Only the CDR3 DNA stays, 48 bases, in frame from base 1. V and J lose 0 bases and 5 bases, and a span of 17 bases separates them. For CDR1 and CDR2, the germline V gene lists SGDLS and YYNGEE. A single peripheral blood draw of 95 to 150 mL on average was collected from each donor into heparinised tubes. A BD FACSAria II and a panel including CD45RO, CCR7, CD25, CD127, CD95 and CD27 were used to sort naive, central memory, regulatory and stem cell-like memory CD4+ T cells. Purity was above 98% for every sorted population. PBMCs were separated immediately by Lymphoprep density gradient centrifugation and were stained directly, without being cultured. To minimize batch effects, samples were stained and sorted in pairs, one healthy donor with one patient per experiment. About this clone itself: The antigen it recognizes is unknown. Base qualities are missing; no much larger clone stands one base away.

The entire amount of isolated RNA was reverse transcribed using the High Capacity cDNA Reverse Transcription Kit, so the sequenced TCRB transcripts were expressed ones. Naive, central memory and regulatory T cell samples underwent deep immunoSEQ sequencing, averaging around 3.7 million total reads per sample. Sorted cells were lysed in RLT buffer, and RNA was extracted using DNase-treated RNeasy Micro or Mini kits according to cell number. Each cell subset was processed separately to prevent cross-contamination, with patient and healthy donor samples processed together. The immunoSEQ multiplex PCR was used to amplify TCRB sequences from cDNA, generating 87-bp fragments that spanned the CDR3 region. Sequencing of the amplicons was performed on the Illumina HiSeq platform. In the original analysis: PCR bias was corrected computationally using synthetic template baselines, and reads within Hamming distance 2 were collapsed, with unmergeable singletons discarded. Reads were aligned against IMGT to assign V, D and J genes, CDR3 length and insertions or deletions at six rearrangement sites. Within each subset, clonotype counts were normalized to sorted cell number, and only after that were true diversity and Gini coefficients computed with the tcR R package. The overlap coefficient, calculated on TCRB nucleotide sequences, was used to quantify repertoire sharing. The table comes from immuneACCESS by way of TCRdb, which keeps in-frame sequences with V and J called. Part of the clones is missing from these tables; in studies checked, under half for an unresolved V gene and the rest for unknown reasons. The D gene and trimming were derived from the DNA, and the V and J assignments and clone size from that table. The sample table records around 110,000 clones; 16% of these occur just once. Of the sample, about 2.5% falls within the top ten clones.

Broad study findings and their caveats: Because cDNA was sequenced instead of genomic DNA, activated cells with high expression could be over-represented, although the groups did not differ in activation or CD3 levels. Because the HLA sub-analyses included only small numbers of individuals, any influence of HLA type on TCRB rearrangement was left unresolved. A moderate but significant shortening of TCRB CDR3 length was observed in type 1 diabetes patients in all four CD4+ subsets. Patients with type 1 diabetes made fewer insertions and deleted more nucleotides at VDJ recombination sites, implying thymic rearrangement abnormalities. Naive, central memory and regulatory TCRB repertoires appeared to be more similar among patients than among healthy donors. Shorter templates might be favored by PCR, yet because patient and control samples were amplified and corrected together, any such skew would affect both groups equally.

The sequenced material came from central memory CD4+ T cells from blood. This clonotype was obtained from a young man with type 1 diabetes. Recombination connected TRBV9 to TRBJ2-5; a weak D assignment points to TRBD2 (5 bases agree). DNA sequence: TGTGCCAGCAGCGTAGGTCCGGGATCCCTAGGGGAGACCCAGTACTTC. Its coded protein is CASSVGPGSLGETQYF.